The 2 T cell receptor beta chains presented below share a single source sample, sequenced in a study of B cell selection in AIRE deficiency. Conventional CD4 T cells were sorted as CD4+CD127+ cells. Libraries were prepared by immunoSEQ multiplex PCR; TCRdb keeps only in-frame clonotypes and omits some of them. The sample contains approximately 24,000 clones, around 95% of which appear only once. The sequenced sample was CD4+CD127+ conventional T cells sorted from PBMCs. The receptors were sampled from a human donor in good health.

The chain uses TRBV7-2 and TRBJ2-7; 13 nucleotides line up with TRBD2. Germline trimming cut 3 bases from V and 0 bases from J; bases unmatched to any gene: 5. The CDR3 spans 17 residues. Germline V gives CDR1 SGHTA, CDR2 FQGNSA. The CDR3 reads CASSLTSGGSSSYEQYF. DNA for the CDR3: TGTGCCAGCAGCTTGACTAGCGGGGGGTCCAGCTCCTACGAGCAGTACTTC.

The chain is built from TRBV4-2 and TRBJ2-1; tentatively, D is TRBD1 or TRBD2 (7 bases each). Trimming took off 4 bases at V and 7 bases at J, with 14 bases between the two ends. CDR3 length equals 14 residues. Germline lookup yields CDR1 LGHNA and CDR2 YNFKEQ. The CDR3 reads CASSLRGGGNEQFF. The DNA of the CDR3 is TGTGCCAGCAGCCTCAGGGGGGGAGGGAATGAGCAGTTCTTC.